This TCR beta chain was sequenced for a study of blood T cell repertoires in COVID-19. Overall study context: Samples of COVID-19 (acute and convalescent) were obtained from the United States, Italy and Spain. From T cells, B-cell-depleted T cells, or PBMCs came the material, which was cDNA or gDNA.

V lost 3 bases, J lost 1 base, and 9 bases lay in between. This CDR3 contains 13 residues. From germline, CDR1 is DFQATT and CDR2 SNEGSKA (reference sequence). In the original processing: Amplification from reference gene primers served as the basis for estimated nucleated cell counts. Sequencing was performed with immunoSEQ multiplex PCR; in TCRdb, only in-frame clones are kept and a portion is missing. The V and J calls and the clone size are those of that table, but D and trimming were determined from the DNA. The sample consists of more than 65,000 clones, about 83% of them appearing once. Sequencing used peripheral blood. The V call is TRBV20-1, the J call TRBJ1-1; the D is unclear. The sequence derives from a man between 50 and 59 years old with active COVID-19. The CDR3 loop reads CSASPETNTEAFF. CDR3 in DNA: TGCAGTGCTAGTCCGGAGACGAACACTGAAGCTTTCTTT.